The clone carrying this TCR beta chain was observed a handful of times. CD4+ cells yielded CD45RA+ naive and CD45RA-negative memory subsets. The germline gives CDR1 SGHRS, CDR2 YFSETQ. This CDR3 comprises 16 residues. The J segment lost 5 bases and the V segment lost 4 bases, leaving 10 bases of the junction unmatched. The data were taken from a study of shared clonotypes between healthy human individuals. Sequencing was performed with immunoSEQ multiplex PCR; in TCRdb, only in-frame clones are kept and a portion is missing. The table includes approximately 340,000 clones, approximately 74% detected once.

The J gene is TRBJ2-3, the V gene TRBV5-1, with 10 nucleotides matching TRBD2. The source of this sequence is a man in his thirties or forties in good health. Sequences were obtained from memory CD4+ T cells sorted from blood. As for subset: CD45RA-negative fraction. The CDR3 nucleotides are TGCGCCAGCAGCCGCTGGAGCGGGGGGGCGGGAGATACGCAGTATTTT. Amino acids: CASSRWSGGAGDTQYF.